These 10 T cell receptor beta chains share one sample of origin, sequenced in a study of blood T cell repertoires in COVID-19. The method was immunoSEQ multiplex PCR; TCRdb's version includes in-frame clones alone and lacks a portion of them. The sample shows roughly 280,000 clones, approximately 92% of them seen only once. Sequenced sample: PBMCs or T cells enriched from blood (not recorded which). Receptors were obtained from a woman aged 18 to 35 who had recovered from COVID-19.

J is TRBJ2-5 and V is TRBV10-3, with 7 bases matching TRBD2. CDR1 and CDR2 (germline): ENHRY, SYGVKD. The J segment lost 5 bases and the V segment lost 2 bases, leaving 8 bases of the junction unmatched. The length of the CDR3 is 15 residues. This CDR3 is CAISEAREGLETQYF. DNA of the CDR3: TGTGCCATCAGTGAGGCCAGGGAGGGGCTGGAGACCCAGTACTTC.

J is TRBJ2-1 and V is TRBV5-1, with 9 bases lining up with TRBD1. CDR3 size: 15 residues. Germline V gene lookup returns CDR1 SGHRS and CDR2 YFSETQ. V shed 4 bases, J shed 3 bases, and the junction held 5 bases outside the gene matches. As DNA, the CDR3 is TGCGCCAGCAGCGAACAGGGGGCAAGCTACAATGAGCAGTTCTTC. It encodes CASSEQGASYNEQFF.

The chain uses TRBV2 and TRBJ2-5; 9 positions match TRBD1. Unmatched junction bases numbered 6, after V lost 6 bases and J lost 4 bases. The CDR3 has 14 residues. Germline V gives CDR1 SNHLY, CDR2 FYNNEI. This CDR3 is CASSGQGRRETQYF. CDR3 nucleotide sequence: TGTGCCAGCAGCGGACAGGGGAGGAGAGAGACCCAGTACTTC. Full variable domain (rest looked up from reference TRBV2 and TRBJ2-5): EPEVTQTPSHQVTQMGQEVILRCVPISNHLYFYWYRQILGQKVEFLVSFYNNEISEKSEIFDDQFSVERPDGSNFTLKIRSTKLEDSAMYFCASSGQGRRETQYFGPGTRLLVL.

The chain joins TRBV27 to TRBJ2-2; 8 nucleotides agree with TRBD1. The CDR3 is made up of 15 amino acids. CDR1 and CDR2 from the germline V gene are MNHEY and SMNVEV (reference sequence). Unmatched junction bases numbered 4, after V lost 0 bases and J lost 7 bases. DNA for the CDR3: TGTGCCAGCAGTTTATCTTCAGGGGGCATCGGGGAGCTGTTTTTT. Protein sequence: CASSLSSGGIGELFF.

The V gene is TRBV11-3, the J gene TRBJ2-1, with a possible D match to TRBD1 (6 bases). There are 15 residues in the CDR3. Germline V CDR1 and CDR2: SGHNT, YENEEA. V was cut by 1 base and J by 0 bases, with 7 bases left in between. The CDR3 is CASSLGTASYNEQFF. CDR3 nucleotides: TGTGCCAGCAGCTTAGGGACAGCCTCCTACAATGAGCAGTTCTTC.

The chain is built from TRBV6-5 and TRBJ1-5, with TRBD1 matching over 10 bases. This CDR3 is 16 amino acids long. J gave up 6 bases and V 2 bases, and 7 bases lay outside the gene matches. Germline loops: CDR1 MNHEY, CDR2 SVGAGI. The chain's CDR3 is CASSYGQGEESQPQHF. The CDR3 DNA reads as TGTGCCAGCAGTTACGGACAGGGGGAGGAGAGTCAGCCCCAGCATTTT.

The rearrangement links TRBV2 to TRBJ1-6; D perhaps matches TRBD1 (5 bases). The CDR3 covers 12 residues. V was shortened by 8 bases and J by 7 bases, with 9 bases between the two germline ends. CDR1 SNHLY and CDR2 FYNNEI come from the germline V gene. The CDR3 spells CASGTGNSPLHF. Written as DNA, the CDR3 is TGTGCCAGCGGGACTGGCAATTCACCCCTCCACTTT.

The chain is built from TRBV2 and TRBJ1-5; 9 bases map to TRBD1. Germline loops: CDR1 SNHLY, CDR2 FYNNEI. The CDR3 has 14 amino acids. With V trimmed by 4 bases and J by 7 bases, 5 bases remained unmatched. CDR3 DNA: TGTGCCAGCAGTGGGGGACAGGGCCGGCAGCCCCAGCATTTT. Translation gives CASSGGQGRQPQHF.

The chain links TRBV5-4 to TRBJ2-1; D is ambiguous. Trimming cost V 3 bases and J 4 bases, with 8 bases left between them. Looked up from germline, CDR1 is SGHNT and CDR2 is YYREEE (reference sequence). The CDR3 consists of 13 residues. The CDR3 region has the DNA TGTGCCAGCAGCTCACCAGGATACAATGAGCAGTTCTTC. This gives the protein CASSSPGYNEQFF.

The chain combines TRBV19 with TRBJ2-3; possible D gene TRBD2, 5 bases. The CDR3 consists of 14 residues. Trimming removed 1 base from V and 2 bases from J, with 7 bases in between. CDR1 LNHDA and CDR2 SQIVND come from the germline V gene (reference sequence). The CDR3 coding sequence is TGTGCCAGTAGTATAGGCCGGGACACAGATACGCAGTATTTT. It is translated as CASSIGRDTDTQYF.